These T cell receptor beta chains were read from a single sample in a study of shared clonotypes between healthy human individuals. TCRdb's table, derived via immunoSEQ multiplex PCR, lists solely in-frame clones and lacks some. Of about 330,000 clones listed, around 87% are singletons. Source material: memory CD8+ T cells sorted from blood. These receptors were obtained from a man younger than 35 in good health. CDR3s include the opening cysteine and the closing phenylalanine or tryptophan. D genes are given only for firm matches. For some rows the clone size is stated as once, few or many, or as a class when expanded; others skip it.

abundance	v_gene	d_gene	j_gene	CDR3nt	CDR3aa
NA	TRBV27	TRBD2	TRBJ2-7	TGTGCCAGCAGCCCGGGACTAGCGGGGGCCTACGAGCAGTACTTC	CASSPGLAGAYEQYF
NA	TRBV7-2	TRBD2	TRBJ2-7	TGTGCCAGCAGCTTAGTACTAGCGGGAGCCAAAGTATCCTACGAGCAGTACTTC	CASSLVLAGAKVSYEQYF
NA	TRBV4-3	NA	TRBJ2-3	TGCGCCAGCAGCCTTCTAGCGAAGTACACAGATACGCAGTATTTT	CASSLLAKYTDTQYF
NA	TRBV10-3	TRBD2	TRBJ2-7	TGTGCCACAAGGGACAGCAGACTAGCGGGGTCCTACGAGCAGTACTTC	CATRDSRLAGSYEQYF
NA	TRBV7-8	TRBD2	TRBJ2-4	TGTGCCAGCAGCCTCTCGACTAGCGAGACGAACATTCAGTACTTC	CASSLSTSETNIQYF
NA	TRBV6-5	NA	TRBJ2-7	TGTGCCAGCAGCTTTGCAGGGTCCTACGAGCAGTACTTC	CASSFAGSYEQYF
NA	TRBV7-2	NA	TRBJ2-7	TGTGCCAGCAGCTTTTCTAGGGATGAGCAGTACTTC	CASSFSRDEQYF
NA	TRBV7-9	NA	TRBJ1-1	TGTGCCAGCGGTCCGGGGGAATACACTGAAGCTTTCTTT	CASGPGEYTEAFF
NA	TRBV4-1	NA	TRBJ2-7	TGCGCCAGCAGCCAAGATAGGCAGGTCTACGAGCAGTACTTC	CASSQDRQVYEQYF
NA	TRBV9	TRBD2	TRBJ2-1	TGTGCCAGCAGCGCACCTCTAGCGGGAGGGCACAATGAGCAGTTCTTC	CASSAPLAGGHNEQFF
NA	TRBV7-2	TRBD1	TRBJ1-2	TGTGCCAGCAGCGAGCCCGGGACAGAATACTATGGCTACACCTTC	CASSEPGTEYYGYTF
NA	TRBV11-1	TRBD1	TRBJ2-7	TGTGCCAGCAGTCGGGACAGCTACGAGCAGTACTTC	CASSRDSYEQYF
NA	TRBV11-2	NA	TRBJ2-1	TGTGCCAGCAGCTTCCTTCACAAGGAACATCAGTTCTTC	CASSFLHKEHQFF
NA	TRBV4-1	TRBD2	TRBJ2-5	TGCGCCAGCAGCCTATATAGTACTAGCGCCCAAGAGACCCAGTACTTC	CASSLYSTSAQETQYF
NA	TRBV27	TRBD1	TRBJ1-2	TGTGCCAGCAGTCTCACAGGGGCATCATATGGCTACACCTTC	CASSLTGASYGYTF
few	TRBV10-1	TRBD2	TRBJ2-7	TGCGCCAGCAGTGCAGGGCGGGAGGACGAGCAGTACTTC	CASSAGREDEQYF
NA	TRBV2	NA	TRBJ2-5	TGTGCCAGTTCGGGGACAAGGGAGACCCAGTACTTC	CASSGTRETQYF
NA	TRBV6-5	NA	TRBJ2-2	TGTGCCAGCAGTTACGGCTTAGGGGGCGGGGAGCTGTTTTTT	CASSYGLGGGELFF
many	TRBV4-3	TRBD2	TRBJ2-7	TGCGCCAGCAGCCAAGCAGCGGGAAGTATTTACGAGCAGTACTTC	CASSQAAGSIYEQYF
NA	TRBV27	NA	TRBJ1-2	TGTGCCAGCAGTTCGGCCTCGGGCCCGACCATTTTTTATGGCTACACCTTC	CASSSASGPTIFYGYTF
NA	TRBV27	NA	TRBJ1-1	TGTGCCAGCAGTTTCCAGGGGTGGACTGAAGCTTTCTTT	CASSFQGWTEAFF
NA	TRBV27	TRBD2	TRBJ2-1	TGTGCCAGCAGTTTATACCCCGGGGAGCGGGGTTACAATGAGCAGTTCTTC	CASSLYPGERGYNEQFF
NA	TRBV7-9	NA	TRBJ2-1	TGTGCCAGCAGCTTAGCGGGAGCGCTGCTCTACAATGAGCAGTTCTTC	CASSLAGALLYNEQFF
NA	TRBV7-9	TRBD2	TRBJ2-7	TGTGCCAGCAGCCCAGGGACTAGCCACGAGCAGTACTTC	CASSPGTSHEQYF
NA	TRBV28	NA	TRBJ2-1	TGTGCCAGCACCTTGGGGATGGTGGGACTGGCAAGCTCCTACAATGAGCAGTTCTTC	CASTLGMVGLASSYNEQFF
NA	TRBV30	TRBD1	TRBJ1-1	TGTGCCTGGAGTTCGACAGGGTTCACTGAAGCTTTCTTT	CAWSSTGFTEAFF
NA	TRBV4-3	NA	TRBJ2-7	TGCGCCAGCAGCCAAGACGTGTCCGGAGTCTACGAGCAGTACTTC	CASSQDVSGVYEQYF
few	TRBV4-1	NA	TRBJ1-6	TGCGCCAGCAGCCAAGATGGGGGGGACACCGGCCTTCTCCTCCACTTT	CASSQDGGDTGLLLHF
NA	TRBV7-8	TRBD2	TRBJ2-7	TGTGCCAGCACCACTAGCGGGGGGTACGAGCAGTACTTC	CASTTSGGYEQYF
NA	TRBV5-6	NA	TRBJ1-2	TGTGCCAGCAGCTTGGGGGGCTCGCTGCTCTATGGCTACACCTTC	CASSLGGSLLYGYTF
once	TRBV5-1	TRBD1	TRBJ2-3	TGCGCCAGCAGCCTTGGGACAGGGTCTGGAGATACGCAGTATTTT	CASSLGTGSGDTQYF
NA	TRBV27	TRBD2	TRBJ2-7	TGTGCCAGCAGTACTAGCGGCCTATCCTACGAGCAGTACTTC	CASSTSGLSYEQYF
once	TRBV11-1	TRBD2	TRBJ2-7	TGTGCCAGCAGCTTAGGGGCGGGGGGACCGGACGAGCAGTACTTC	CASSLGAGGPDEQYF
few	TRBV9	TRBD1	TRBJ1-1	TGTGCCAGCAGCGCAGGGACAGAGCTGAACACTGAAGCTTTCTTT	CASSAGTELNTEAFF
NA	TRBV4-1	NA	TRBJ2-2	TGCGCCAGCAGCCAACCAACCCCGATTGGACAGAACACCGGGGAGCTGTTTTTT	CASSQPTPIGQNTGELFF
NA	TRBV4-2	NA	TRBJ2-1	TGTGCCAGCAGCCAGGTGCCCCCCGGGACAACCACTTACAATGAGCAGTTCTTC	CASSQVPPGTTTYNEQFF
NA	TRBV10-2	NA	TRBJ2-3	TGCGCCAGCAGTGAGTCGATAGCGCCGAACACAGATACGCAGTATTTT	CASSESIAPNTDTQYF
NA	TRBV6-5	NA	TRBJ2-7	TGTGCCAGCAGTTACTCCCGGGGAGGCGAGCAGTACTTC	CASSYSRGGEQYF
NA	TRBV28	TRBD2	TRBJ2-1	TGTGCCAGCAGTTTTACGGGGGGGAACAATGAGCAGTTCTTC	CASSFTGGNNEQFF
NA	TRBV27	TRBD2	TRBJ2-7	TGTGCCAGCAGTTACCAGCGGGGCAGCTCCTACGAGCAGTACTTC	CASSYQRGSSYEQYF
NA	TRBV6-5	NA	TRBJ2-7	TGTGCCAGCAGGCCTCTGGAGGGTCTCGAGCAGTACTTC	CASRPLEGLEQYF
NA	TRBV18	TRBD1	TRBJ1-5	TGTGCCAGCTCACCAGGGACAGGGACAGAGCAGCCCCAGCATTTT	CASSPGTGTEQPQHF
NA	TRBV5-4	TRBD1	TRBJ2-5	TGTGCCAGCAGACATAGAGGGGGCTTGGAGACCCAGTACTTC	CASRHRGGLETQYF
once	TRBV5-4	TRBD1	TRBJ1-1	TGTGCCAGCAGCTCGCCAGGACAGGGCTCAATCGGGATGAACACTGAAGCTTTCTTT	CASSSPGQGSIGMNTEAFF
NA	TRBV28	TRBD1	TRBJ2-5	TGTGCCAGCAGTTTAGAGACAGGGGGACGGGAGACCCAGTACTTC	CASSLETGGRETQYF
once	TRBV4-1	NA	TRBJ1-1	TGCGCCAGCAGCCAAGTCGGGCTGATCACTGAAGCTTTCTTT	CASSQVGLITEAFF
NA	TRBV27	NA	TRBJ1-2	TGTGCCAGCAGTTTATCACGGTCAAACTATGGCTACACCTTC	CASSLSRSNYGYTF
NA	TRBV7-6	NA	TRBJ1-5	TGTGCCAGCAGCTTAGAGGCAGGGAGCAATCAGCCCCAGCATTTT	CASSLEAGSNQPQHF
NA	TRBV13	NA	TRBJ2-2	TGTGCCAGCAGCTTAGTGGCAGCGAACACCGGGGAGCTGTTTTTT	CASSLVAANTGELFF
once	TRBV2	NA	TRBJ2-7	TGTGCCAGCAGGGGACTCGGACACTCCTACGAGCAGTACTTC	CASRGLGHSYEQYF
once	TRBV7-2	TRBD2	TRBJ2-7	TGTGCCAGCAGCCCACGGACTAGCGGGACAACCTACGAGCAGTACTTC	CASSPRTSGTTYEQYF
NA	TRBV27	TRBD1	TRBJ1-5	TGTGCCAGCAGAGAACACACCGGGACAGGGTTTCAGCCCCAGCATTTT	CASREHTGTGFQPQHF
few	TRBV4-3	NA	TRBJ1-2	TGCGCCAGCAGCCAAGATGCGAGGGGGGCTAACTATGGCTACACCTTC	CASSQDARGANYGYTF
few	TRBV5-6	NA	TRBJ2-6	TGTGCCAGCAGCTTGGGCGGGCAGCCCGGGGCCAACGTCCTGACTTTC	CASSLGGQPGANVLTF
NA	TRBV19	NA	TRBJ2-2	TGTGCCAGTAGTATAGGGCTAGCTAACACCGGGGAGCTGTTTTTT	CASSIGLANTGELFF
NA	TRBV6-1	NA	TRBJ1-1	TGTGCCAGCAGTGAAAACACAGGGCGCCGCACTGAAGCTTTCTTT	CASSENTGRRTEAFF
once	TRBV27	TRBD2	TRBJ2-7	TGTGCCAGCAGCCCTCTAGCGGGAGCCTACGAGCAGTACTTC	CASSPLAGAYEQYF
NA	TRBV9	NA	TRBJ1-4	TGTGCCAGCAGCCACGATGGTGGGGATGAAAAACTGTTTTTT	CASSHDGGDEKLFF
many	TRBV7-9	NA	TRBJ2-1	TGTGCAAATCGGTGGGGTAATGAGCAGTTCTTC	CANRWGNEQFF